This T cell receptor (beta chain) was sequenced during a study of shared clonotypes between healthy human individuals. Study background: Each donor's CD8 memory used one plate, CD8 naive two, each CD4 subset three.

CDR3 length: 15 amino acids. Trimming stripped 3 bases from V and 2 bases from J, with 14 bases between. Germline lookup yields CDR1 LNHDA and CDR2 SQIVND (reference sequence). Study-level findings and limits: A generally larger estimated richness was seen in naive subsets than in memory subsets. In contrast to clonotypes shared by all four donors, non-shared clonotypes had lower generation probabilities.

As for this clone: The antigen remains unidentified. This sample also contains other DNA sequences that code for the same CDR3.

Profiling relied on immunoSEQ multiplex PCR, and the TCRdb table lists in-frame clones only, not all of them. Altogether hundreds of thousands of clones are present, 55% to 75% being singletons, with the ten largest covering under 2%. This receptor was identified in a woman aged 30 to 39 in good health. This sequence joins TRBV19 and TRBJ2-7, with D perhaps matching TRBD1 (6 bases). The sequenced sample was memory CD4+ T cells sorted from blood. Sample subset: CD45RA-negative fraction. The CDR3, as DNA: TGTGCCAGTAGTATCTCCCCGGGACAAACCTACGAGCAGTACTTC. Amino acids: CASSISPGQTYEQYF.